One and the same sample provided the 17 T cell receptor beta chains below, sequenced in a study of cytomegalovirus exposure and HLA in healthy donors. Amplification used 60 Vbeta primers and 13 Jbeta primers. The protocol was immunoSEQ multiplex PCR, while the TCRdb copy is restricted to in-frame clones and leaves out a portion. This table has some 150,000 clones, 70% to 80% appearing once. Sequences were obtained from PBMCs. These receptors were collected from a man between 18 and 29 years old in good health and CMV-seropositive.

This clone was found once. V gene TRBV2 combines with J gene TRBJ2-1; 11 nucleotides line up with TRBD2. CDR3 length equals 16 residues. Germline CDR1 SNHLY, CDR2 FYNNEI. The ends lost 6 bases at V and 4 bases at J; junction bases unmatched: 8. The CDR3 DNA sequence: TGTGCCAGCAGCTCCCTAGCGGGAGGACATTACAATGAGCAGTTCTTC. It is translated as CASSSLAGGHYNEQFF. Variable domain in full (rest from reference TRBV2 and TRBJ2-1): EPEVTQTPSHQVTQMGQEVILRCVPISNHLYFYWYRQILGQKVEFLVSFYNNEISEKSEIFDDQFSVERPDGSNFTLKIRSTKLEDSAMYFCASSSLAGGHYNEQFFGPGTRLTVL.

This chain connects TRBV10-3 to TRBJ2-5, with 8 positions matching TRBD1. The J call may not be correct, given that the DNA end is closer to TRBJ2-7. Germline V gives CDR1 ENHRY, CDR2 SYGVKD. The CDR3 spans 17 residues. CDR3: CAISESAGQGISYEQYF. Here the CDR3 DNA reads TGTGCCATCAGTGAGTCTGCCGGACAGGGAATATCGTACGAGCAGTACTTC.

The CDR3 sequence: CASSRVQETQYF. CDR3 in DNA: TGTGCCAGCAGTCGTGTCCAAGAGACCCAGTACTTC. The gene calls are TRBV9 and TRBJ2-5; D call uncertain. Germline values: CDR1 SGDLS, CDR2 YYNGEE. The V end was cut by 5 bases, the J end by 1 base, with 6 bases between. The CDR3 spans 12 residues. Filled out from reference TRBV9 and TRBJ2-5, the complete variable domain reads DSGVTQTPKHLITATGQRVTLRCSPRSGDLSVYWYQQSLDQGLQFLIQYYNGEERAKGNILERFSAQQFPDLHSELNLSSLELGDSALYFCASSRVQETQYFGPGTRLLVL.

The V gene is TRBV5-6, the J gene TRBJ2-1; a weak D match, TRBD2 (5 bases). V was pared by 5 bases and J by 7 bases, with 10 bases between. Germline CDR1 is SGHDT and CDR2 is YYEEEE. The CDR3 runs to 12 residues. The DNA for the CDR3 is TGTGCCAGCAGTTTTAGCGTGAATGAGCAGTTCTTC. This encodes CASSFSVNEQFF.

The chain uses TRBV10-2 and TRBJ2-3, with a possible D match to TRBD2 (5 bases). The length of the CDR3 is 13 residues. Germline V gene lookup returns CDR1 WSHSY and CDR2 SAAADI. V shed 6 bases and J shed 1 base, with 8 bases lying between them. The CDR3 protein is CASREAGTDTQYF. The CDR3 bases are TGCGCCAGCAGGGAAGCGGGCACAGATACGCAGTATTTT.

This clone was found a few times. V gene TRBV5-1 combines with J gene TRBJ2-1, with 7 bases matching TRBD2. The junction had 9 bases not matched to a gene; V was cut back by 0 bases and J by 6 bases. CDR3 length equals 16 residues. Germline V gene sequence: CDR1 SGHRS, CDR2 YFSETQ. CDR3 loop: CASSLVPAGLINEQFF. The DNA for the CDR3 is TGCGCCAGCAGCTTGGTTCCAGCGGGATTAATCAATGAGCAGTTCTTC.

This chain uses TRBV5-1 with TRBJ2-1, with 9 bases aligning to TRBD2. Per germline, CDR1 SGHRS and CDR2 YFSETQ. The CDR3 loop spans 18 amino acids. V was pared by 4 bases and J by 0 bases, with 11 bases of the junction left unmatched. CDR3 sequence reads: CASSLGLAGPSSYNEQFF. DNA for the CDR3: TGCGCCAGCAGCCTCGGGCTAGCGGGGCCAAGCTCCTACAATGAGCAGTTCTTC.

The genes are TRBV18 and TRBJ2-2; D call uncertain. The V gene lost 3 bases and the J gene lost 3 bases, with 8 bases spanning the gap. This CDR3 has 14 amino acids. The germline gives CDR1 KGHSH, CDR2 LQKENI. CDR3: CASSPQYYTGELFF. The DNA of the CDR3 is TGTGCCAGCTCACCTCAATACTACACCGGGGAGCTGTTTTTT.

The V gene is TRBV9, the J gene TRBJ2-1; 12 bases are shared with TRBD2. V lost 3 bases, J lost 0 bases, and 7 bases stayed unmatched. This CDR3 spans 18 amino acids. From germline, CDR1 is SGDLS and CDR2 YYNGEE. This CDR3 is CASSDGTSGPSSYNEQFF. CDR3 DNA sequence: TGTGCCAGCAGCGACGGGACTAGCGGGCCGAGCTCCTACAATGAGCAGTTCTTC.

This clone was observed a single time. The chain carries TRBV20-1 and TRBJ2-1; D not certain. CDR1 and CDR2 from the germline V gene are DFQATT and SNEGSKA (reference sequence). Trimming stripped 6 bases from V and 9 bases from J, with 12 bases between. This CDR3 contains 11 residues. The CDR3 nucleotides are TGCAGTGCCTACCTCTCCTCTGAGCAGTTCTTC. As protein: CSAYLSSEQFF.

The chain employs TRBV6-1 and TRBJ1-1; the D is unclear. CDR3 length: 16 residues. CDR1 and CDR2 from the germline V gene are MNHNS and SASEGT. V was cut by 2 bases and J by 0 bases, with 13 bases left in between. The DNA of the CDR3 is TGTGCCAGCAGTGAAACCCCCAACAGCATGAACACTGAAGCTTTCTTT. This sequence encodes CASSETPNSMNTEAFF.

This CDR3 is CASSLHRGQETQYF. For the CDR3, the DNA is TGTGCCAGCAGCTTACACAGGGGGCAAGAGACCCAGTACTTC. The V call is TRBV7-9, the J call TRBJ2-5, with 8 bases aligning to TRBD1. This CDR3 has 14 amino acids. The V gene's germline CDR1 is SEHNR and CDR2 FQNEAQ (reference sequence). V trimming: 2 bases; J trimming: 2 bases; junction bases outside the gene matches: 1.

CDR3 nucleotide sequence: TGTGCCAGCAGCTTAGTAGCGGGAGTCAATGAGCAGTTCTTC. This encodes CASSLVAGVNEQFF. V gene TRBV7-9 combines with J gene TRBJ2-1, with 9 bases matching TRBD2. Per the germline V gene, CDR1 is SEHNR and CDR2 is FQNEAQ (reference sequence). The CDR3 has 14 residues. Germline trimming cut 1 base from V and 6 bases from J; bases unmatched to any gene: 1.

This CDR3 is CASSATVSGANVLTF. The CDR3 coding sequence is TGTGCCAGCAGCGCGACTGTCTCTGGGGCCAACGTCCTGACTTTC. This sequence joins TRBV7-8 and TRBJ2-6; D is uncertain. Trimming shortened V by 5 bases and J by 0 bases, and 8 bases separated the two germline ends. The CDR3 runs to 15 residues. Germline V lookup: CDR1 SGHVS, CDR2 FQNEAQ.

The rearrangement uses TRBV27 and TRBJ2-7; D unresolved. The germline gives CDR1 MNHEY, CDR2 SMNVEV (reference sequence). This CDR3 has 13 residues. V lost 5 bases and J lost 5, with 13 bases in between. The CDR3 protein is CASSPSVPDEQYF. For the CDR3, the DNA is TGTGCCAGCAGTCCGTCCGTTCCGGACGAGCAGTACTTC.

The rearrangement joins TRBV11-2 to TRBJ2-3; 8 bases agree with TRBD2. V was pared by 1 base and J by 0 bases, with 6 bases of the junction left unmatched. This CDR3 spans 17 amino acids. Germline CDR1 and CDR2: SGHAT and FQNNGV. CDR3: CASSLVRSGGSTDTQYF. Here the CDR3 DNA reads TGTGCCAGCAGCTTAGTGAGGTCGGGGGGGAGCACAGATACGCAGTATTTT.

As for this clone: The sample has other DNA sequences that encode this CDR3 too. In DNA form, the CDR3 reads TGCAGCGTTTTTGGGGGGACTGAAGCTTTCTTT. This encodes CSVFGGTEAFF. The chain links TRBV29-1 to TRBJ1-1; a possible D gene is TRBD1 (5 bases). V lost 5 bases and J lost 5, with 9 bases in between. This CDR3 has 11 amino acids. CDR1 and CDR2 (germline): SQVTM, ANQGSEA.